One T cell receptor beta chain is described in this entry. The sample is drawn from a study of blood T cell repertoires in COVID-19. Study overall: Collection of acute and convalescent COVID-19 samples took place in the United States, Italy and Spain. The cDNA or gDNA used as material had been derived from T cells, B-cell-depleted T cells, or PBMCs.

Per the study methods: For nucleated cells, counts were estimated from reference gene primer amplification. Generated by immunoSEQ multiplex PCR, the TCRdb table keeps only in-frame clones and is missing some. That table supplies the V and J calls and clone size; D and trimming were determined from the DNA. The profile shows approximately 210,000 clones, under 95% of them singletons. With 4 bases clipped from V and 1 base from J, the junction kept 13 bases outside the gene matches. The CDR3 extends over 18 amino acids. Germline V CDR1 and CDR2: SGHTA, FQGNSA. The chain carries TRBV7-2 and TRBJ2-5; 9 nucleotides agree with TRBD2. This TCR was recovered from a man between 25 and 39 years old with acute or convalescent COVID-19. What was sequenced was peripheral blood. The CDR3 bases are TGTGCCAGCAGCTCAGACGCCACAGCGGGAGGTTTCCAAGAGACCCAGTACTTC. Protein product: CASSSDATAGGFQETQYF.